The present T cell receptor beta chain was sequenced within a study of shared clonotypes between healthy human individuals. Findings and caveats of the study: Naive subsets usually exceeded memory subsets in estimated richness.

Original methodology: Junction-only sequences without quality scores were provided by ImmunoSEQ, so filtering was different. Clones were sequenced by immunoSEQ multiplex PCR, and TCRdb holds only the in-frame ones, with some missing. The DNA gave D and trimming, while V, J and clone size come from that table. The table lists 900,000 to 1,200,000 clones, 75% to 80% of them singletons. This clone was seen more than once but under ten times. The antigen remains unidentified. Germline V CDR1 and CDR2: SGHRS, YFSETQ. This CDR3 is built from 14 residues. The V and J ends lost 0 bases and 5 bases respectively, with 11 bases between them.

The chain couples TRBV5-1 to TRBJ2-5; a possible D gene is TRBD1 (6 bases). The source material was memory CD4+ T cells from PBMCs. Sample subset: CD45RA-negative fraction. This TCR was recovered from a man between 18 and 29 years old in good health. Some clones in this sample may be carry-over from other donors' samples. CDR3 sequence: CASSLESGEETQYF. The CDR3, as DNA: TGCGCCAGCAGCTTGGAGTCAGGGGAGGAGACCCAGTACTTC.